Sequencing of this T cell receptor (beta chain) was carried out in a study of shared clonotypes between healthy human individuals. Nashville, Tennessee was home to all donors, who were Caucasian adults. In the authors' methods: There were no quality scores in the junction-only immunoSEQ sequences, so filtering differed. Data came from immunoSEQ multiplex PCR; TCRdb stores just in-frame clones and leaves some out. The V and J calls and clone size come from that table; D and trimming were worked out from the DNA. The table lists millions of clones, about 95% of them singletons. The CDR3 runs to 15 residues. V lost 3 bases and J lost 7; bases outside the gene matches: 8. Germline V lookup: CDR1 SGDLS, CDR2 YYNGEE.

This sequence originates from a man aged 18 to 35 in good health. The chain has TRBV9 and TRBJ1-5, with TRBD1 matching 9 bases. The specimen was naive CD4+ T cells sorted from blood. This sample's subset: CD45RA+ positively selected. The chain's CDR3 is CASSATGGEGQPQHF. Written as DNA, the CDR3 is TGTGCCAGCAGCGCTACAGGGGGCGAAGGACAGCCCCAGCATTTT.